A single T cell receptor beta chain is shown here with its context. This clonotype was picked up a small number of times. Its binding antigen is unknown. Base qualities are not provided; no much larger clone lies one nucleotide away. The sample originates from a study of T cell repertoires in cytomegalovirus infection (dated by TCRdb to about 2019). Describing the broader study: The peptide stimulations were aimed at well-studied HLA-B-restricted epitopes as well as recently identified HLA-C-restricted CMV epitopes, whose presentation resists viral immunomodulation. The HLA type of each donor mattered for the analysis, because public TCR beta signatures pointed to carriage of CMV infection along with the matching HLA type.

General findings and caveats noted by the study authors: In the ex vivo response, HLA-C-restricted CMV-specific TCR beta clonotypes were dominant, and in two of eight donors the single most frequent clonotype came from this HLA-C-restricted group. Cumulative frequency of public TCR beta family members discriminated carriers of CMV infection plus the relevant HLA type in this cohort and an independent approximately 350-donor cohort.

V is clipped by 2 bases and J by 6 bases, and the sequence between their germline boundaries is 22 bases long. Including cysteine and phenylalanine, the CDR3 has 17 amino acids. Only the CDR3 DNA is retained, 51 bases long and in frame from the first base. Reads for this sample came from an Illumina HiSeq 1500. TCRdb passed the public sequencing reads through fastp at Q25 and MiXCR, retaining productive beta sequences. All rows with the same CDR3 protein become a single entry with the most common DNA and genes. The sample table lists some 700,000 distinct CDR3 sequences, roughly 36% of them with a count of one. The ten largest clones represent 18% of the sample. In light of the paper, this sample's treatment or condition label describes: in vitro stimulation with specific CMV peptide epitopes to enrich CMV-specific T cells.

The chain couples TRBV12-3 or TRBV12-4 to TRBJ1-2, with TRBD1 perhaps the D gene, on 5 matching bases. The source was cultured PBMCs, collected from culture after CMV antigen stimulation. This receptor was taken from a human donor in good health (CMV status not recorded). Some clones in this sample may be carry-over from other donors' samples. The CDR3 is CASSLIGALQERDGYTF. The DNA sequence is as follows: TGTGCCAGCAGTTTAATAGGAGCCCTACAGGAAAGAGATGGCTACACCTTC.